Following are 6 T cell receptor beta chains from one sample sequenced in a study of T-cell reconstitution after alpha-beta-depleted transplantation in children. It was with unique molecular identifiers that the TCRbeta library was prepared. TCRdb re-called the PCR reads with MiXCR, one entry per CDR3 protein. The table shows around 440,000 distinct CDR3 sequences, with about 10% occurring only once. The sequencing used PBMCs, collected before TCRalphabeta/CD19-depleted stem cell transplant. These receptors originate from a child under 10 years old with inherited bone marrow failure, due to receive a stem cell transplant.

This clonotype has just a few counts. This chain links TRBV14 with TRBJ1-3, with 7 positions matching TRBD1. CDR3 length equals 18 residues. Germline assignment: CDR1 SGHDN and CDR2 FVKESK. V lost 0 bases and J lost 4; bases outside the gene matches: 12. CDR3 sequence (DNA): TGTGCCAGCAGCCAAGATCAGAGGGGACAGTCCTTGGGAAACACCATATATTTT. Translation: CASSQDQRGQSLGNTIYF.

Ten or more counts support this clonotype. V and J are TRBV5-1 and TRBJ1-5; TRBD1 agrees at 7 bases. The CDR3 consists of 15 residues. Germline CDR1 and CDR2: SGHRS and YFSETQ. With V trimmed by 0 bases and J by 7 bases, 7 bases remained unmatched. DNA of the CDR3: TGCGCCAGCAGCTTGGGACAGGGAGGCGACCAGCCCCAGCATTTT. This gives the protein CASSLGQGGDQPQHF.

The V gene is TRBV6-1, the J gene TRBJ2-5, with a possible D match to TRBD2 (5 bases). The CDR3 is 17 residues long. The V end lost 6 bases, the J end lost 2 bases, and 22 bases lay between the germline ends. The germline V gene has CDR1 MNHNS and CDR2 SASEGT. CDR3 DNA: TGTGCCAGCAGCCTCCGACGTGATCGGAGGTGGCAAGAGACCCAGTACTTC. Residues: CASSLRRDRRWQETQYF.

This clonotype was found many times. This rearrangement joins TRBV6-6 to TRBJ2-7; D unresolved. The CDR3 runs 12 residues. V was trimmed by 2 bases and J by 4 bases, leaving 6 bases between them. Germline CDR1 and CDR2: MNHNY and SVGAGI (reference sequence). The CDR3 DNA is TGTGCCAGCAGTTACGGCACGTACGAGCAGTACTTC. Translation gives CASSYGTYEQYF.

This clonotype has at least ten counts. The gene calls are TRBV20-1 and TRBJ2-1; 8 bases are shared with TRBD2. V dropped 7 bases and J dropped 0; count of bases not matched to a gene: 5. CDR1 is DFQATT and CDR2 is SNEGSKA in the germline V gene (reference sequence). This CDR3 has 14 amino acids. CDR3 sequence: CSVNSGNSYNEQFF. The CDR3 bases are TGCAGTGTTAATAGCGGGAACTCCTACAATGAGCAGTTCTTC.

The chain links TRBV5-5 to TRBJ1-1; D is perhaps TRBD1 (5 bases). The V gene's germline CDR1 is SGHKS and CDR2 YYEKEE (reference sequence). The CDR3 covers 14 residues. V was clipped by 2 bases and J by 4 bases, with 12 bases between them. The chain's CDR3 is CASSFNGGGTEAFF. CDR3 bases: TGTGCCAGCAGCTTCAATGGGGGAGGCACTGAAGCTTTCTTT.